This T cell receptor beta chain was documented in a study of T cells in Graves' hyperthyroidism and ophthalmopathy (dated by TCRdb to between 2019 and 2020). Describing the broader study: Peripheral blood samples were taken at the time of initial diagnosis, prior to any treatment. A discovery cohort of approximately 97 patients, about 40 with Graves' ophthalmopathy and 55 to 60 with stable Graves' hyperthyroidism, was used to find distinguishing TCR V-J signatures. Whether ophthalmopathy could be predicted prospectively was tested in an independent validation cohort made up of roughly 19 hyperthyroidism patients plus 17 patients who later progressed to ophthalmopathy. The roughly 94 discovery patients were randomly split 7:3 into training and test sets. In addition, the study compared T-cell repertoires in thyroid tissue and in blood from about 6 Graves' hyperthyroidism patients. After blood sampling, hyperthyroidism patients were treated with methimazole at a starting dose of 30 mg daily, and ophthalmopathy patients were treated with high-dose intravenous methylprednisolone. The paper reports TCR Vbeta CDR3 sequencing of more than 120 peripheral blood samples: around 45 ophthalmopathy, fewer than 85 hyperthyroidism and 17 progressor patients. Findings and caveats that apply to the study as a whole: Most expanded thyroid clonotypes (frequency above 0.001) were also detected in blood, suggesting blood repertoires may reflect thyroid immune responses. Sample size was not statistically predetermined, and blinding of investigators to group allocation was not performed. A model built on a 13 V-J signature distinguished ophthalmopathy from stable hyperthyroidism, reaching around 87% sensitivity and around 81% specificity in cross-validation and 80%/75% in testing. In validation, progression to ophthalmopathy was predicted by the model with more than 65% sensitivity and 72% to 85% specificity, a median of around 6.5 months before onset.

Stable Graves' hyperthyroidism was defined as the absence of progression to ophthalmopathy over 18 months of follow-up. Hyperthyroidism patients were newly diagnosed, with disease duration under 2 months, and aged 18 to 65 years. Any patient with an uncontrolled infection, another autoimmune disease, pregnancy or lactation was excluded. Diagnoses were established on the basis of clinical symptoms, serum thyroxine and TRAb, thyroid ultrasound, and orbital computed tomography. PBMCs were isolated from 7.5 to 10 ml of fresh peripheral blood by Ficoll-Paque density gradient centrifugation. Total RNA was extracted with Trizol reagent, and quality was checked on an Agilent 2100 Bioanalyzer. Germline trimming: 4 bases from V, 4 bases from J; junction bases outside gene matches: 9. CDR1 and CDR2 were assigned from the germline V gene as SGHRS and YFSETQ. The CDR3 holds 18 amino acids from the cysteine to the phenylalanine. Only the CDR3 DNA stays, 54 bases, in frame from base 1.

The TCR beta CDR3 regions were amplified from RNA transcripts. The TCR CDR3 was subjected to a first round of RT-PCR using the HTBI primer set and the Qiagen OneStep RT-PCR kit. The libraries were constructed in a second round of multiplex PCR and then size-selected and purified. The libraries were sequenced on an Illumina HiSeq2000 using paired-end 100 bp reads. The original methods were these. SOAPnuke was used to process the raw data, throwing out any read that contained adapters or uncalled bases, had a mean Phred below 15, or lacked an exact constant-primer or identifier match. COPE v1.2.5 was used to merge high-quality paired reads, and clonotypes were defined as unique nucleotide sequences. MiTCR v1.1 was used to align clonotypes to the IMGT TRBV, TRBD and TRBJ reference segments. The analysis included only V-J combinations with a frequency above 0.0001, which together covered 98% to 99.2% of the repertoires. A TCS score was defined as the ratio between F50 (clonal expansion) and ExV (chaos), using BLOSUM62-based TCRdist between CDR3 peptides within each V-J. Welch's t-statistics and random forest reduced around 520 V-J features to 10 to 15, which were used in a naive Bayes classifier (R e1071). TCRdb reprocessing: public reads trimmed at Q25 with fastp, clones called with MiXCR, in-frame beta chains kept. Each record represents a unique CDR3 protein, reported with the most common genes and DNA among its rows. The V and J calls were not made by the authors but by TCRdb's processing. Across this sample there are some 700,000 distinct CDR3 sequences, with 15% to 20% seen only once. The ten largest account for around 15% of the sample.

In regard to this clonotype: There is no known antigen for this receptor. No base quality information exists; no much larger clone differs at one position.

What was sequenced was blood. The chain couples TRBV5-1 to TRBJ2-2, and 14 bases in between align with TRBD2. The receptor comes from a man over 45 with Graves' hyperthyroidism. The bases read TGCGCCAGCAGCCCCCCGGGACTAGCGGGAGCCCTCACCGGGGAGCTGTTTTTT. Translated, this is CASSPPGLAGALTGELFF.